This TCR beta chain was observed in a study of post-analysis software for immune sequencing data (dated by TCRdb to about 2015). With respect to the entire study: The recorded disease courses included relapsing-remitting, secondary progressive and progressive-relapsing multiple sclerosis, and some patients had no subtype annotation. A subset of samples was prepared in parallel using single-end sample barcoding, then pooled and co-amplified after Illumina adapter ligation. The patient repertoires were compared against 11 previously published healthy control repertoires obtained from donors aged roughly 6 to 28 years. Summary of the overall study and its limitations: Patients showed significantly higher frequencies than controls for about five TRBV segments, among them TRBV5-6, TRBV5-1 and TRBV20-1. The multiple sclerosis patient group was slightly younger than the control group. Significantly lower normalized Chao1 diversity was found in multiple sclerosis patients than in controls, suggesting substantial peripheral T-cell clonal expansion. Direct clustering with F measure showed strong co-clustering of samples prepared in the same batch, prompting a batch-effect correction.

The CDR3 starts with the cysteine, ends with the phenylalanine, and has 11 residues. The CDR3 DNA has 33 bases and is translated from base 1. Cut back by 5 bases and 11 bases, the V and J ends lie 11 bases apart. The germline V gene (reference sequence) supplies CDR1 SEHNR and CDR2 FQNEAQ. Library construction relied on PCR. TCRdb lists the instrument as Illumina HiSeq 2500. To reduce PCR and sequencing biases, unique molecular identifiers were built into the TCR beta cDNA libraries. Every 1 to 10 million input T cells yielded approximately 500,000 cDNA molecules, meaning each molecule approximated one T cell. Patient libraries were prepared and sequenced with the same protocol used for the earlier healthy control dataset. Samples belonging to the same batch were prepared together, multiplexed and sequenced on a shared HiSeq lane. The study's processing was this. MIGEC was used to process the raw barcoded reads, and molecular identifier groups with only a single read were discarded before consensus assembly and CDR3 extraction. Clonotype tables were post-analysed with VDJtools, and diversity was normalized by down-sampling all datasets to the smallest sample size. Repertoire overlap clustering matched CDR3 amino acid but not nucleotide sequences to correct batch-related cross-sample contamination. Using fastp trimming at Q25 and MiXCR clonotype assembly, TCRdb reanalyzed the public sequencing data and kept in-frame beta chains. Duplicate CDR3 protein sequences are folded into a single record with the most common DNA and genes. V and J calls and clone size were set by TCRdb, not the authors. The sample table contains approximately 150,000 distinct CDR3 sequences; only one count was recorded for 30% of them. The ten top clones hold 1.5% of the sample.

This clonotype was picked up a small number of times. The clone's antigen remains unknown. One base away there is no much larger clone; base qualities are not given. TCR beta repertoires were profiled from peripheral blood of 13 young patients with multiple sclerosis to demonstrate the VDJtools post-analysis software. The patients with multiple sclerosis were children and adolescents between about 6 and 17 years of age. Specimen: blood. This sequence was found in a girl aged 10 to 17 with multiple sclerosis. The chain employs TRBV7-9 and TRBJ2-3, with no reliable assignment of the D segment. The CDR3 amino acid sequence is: CASSGVKEQYF. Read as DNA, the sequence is TGTGCCAGCAGCGGCGTCAAGGAGCAGTATTTT.